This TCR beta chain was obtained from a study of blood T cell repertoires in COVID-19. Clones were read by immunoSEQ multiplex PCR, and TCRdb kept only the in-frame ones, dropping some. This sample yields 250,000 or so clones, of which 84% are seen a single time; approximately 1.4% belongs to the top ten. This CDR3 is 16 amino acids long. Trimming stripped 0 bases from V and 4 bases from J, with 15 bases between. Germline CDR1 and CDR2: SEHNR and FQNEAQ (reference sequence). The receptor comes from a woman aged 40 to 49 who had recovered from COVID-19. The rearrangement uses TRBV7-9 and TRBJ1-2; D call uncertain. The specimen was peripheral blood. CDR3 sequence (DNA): TGTGCCAGCAGCTTAGCTCGTACAATTTTGGCCTATGGCTACACCTTC. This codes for CASSLARTILAYGYTF.